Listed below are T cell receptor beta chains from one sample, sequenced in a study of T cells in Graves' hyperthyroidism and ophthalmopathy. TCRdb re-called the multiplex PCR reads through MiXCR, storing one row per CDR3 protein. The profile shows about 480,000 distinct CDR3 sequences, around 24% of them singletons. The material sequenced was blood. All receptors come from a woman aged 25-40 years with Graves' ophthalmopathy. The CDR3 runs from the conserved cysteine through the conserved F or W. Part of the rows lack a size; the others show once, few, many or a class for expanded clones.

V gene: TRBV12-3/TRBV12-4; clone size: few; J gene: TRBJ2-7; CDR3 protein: CASSFAGQPTYEQYF
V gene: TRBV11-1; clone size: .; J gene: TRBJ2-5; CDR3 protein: CASSFRDRGSDIQETQYF
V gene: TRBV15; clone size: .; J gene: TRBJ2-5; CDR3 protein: CATSLEETQYF
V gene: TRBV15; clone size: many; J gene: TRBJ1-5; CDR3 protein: CATSSSGVYSNQPQHF
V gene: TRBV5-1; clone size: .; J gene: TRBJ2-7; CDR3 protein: CASSLVLAGGLDEQYF
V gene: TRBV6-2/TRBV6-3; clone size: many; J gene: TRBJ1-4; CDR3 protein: CASRDRSAEKLFF
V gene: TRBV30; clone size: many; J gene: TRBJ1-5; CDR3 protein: CAWSTTGLQPQHF
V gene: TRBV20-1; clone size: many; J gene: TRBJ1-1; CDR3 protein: CSARGNFRDRDTEAFF
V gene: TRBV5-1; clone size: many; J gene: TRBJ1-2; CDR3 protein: CASSSTSGTGNYGYTF
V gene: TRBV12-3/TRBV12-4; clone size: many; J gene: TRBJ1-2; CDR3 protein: CASSSTRGLPNYGYTF
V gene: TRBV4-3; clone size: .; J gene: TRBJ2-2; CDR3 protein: CASSQEVPMNTGELFF
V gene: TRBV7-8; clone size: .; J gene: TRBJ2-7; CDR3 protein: CASSYTDFGYEQYF
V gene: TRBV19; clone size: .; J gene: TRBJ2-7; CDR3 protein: CASSIASGRGYEQYF
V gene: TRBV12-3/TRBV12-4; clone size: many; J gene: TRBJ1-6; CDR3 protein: CASSPPASPLHF
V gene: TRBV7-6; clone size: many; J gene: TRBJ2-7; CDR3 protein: CASSATGVYEQYF
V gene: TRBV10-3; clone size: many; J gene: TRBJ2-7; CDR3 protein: CAITTGQGDYEQYF
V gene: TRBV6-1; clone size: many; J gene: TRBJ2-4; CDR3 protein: CASNKGGAKNIQYF
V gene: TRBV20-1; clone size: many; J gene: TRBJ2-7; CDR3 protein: CSASLPPSYEQYF
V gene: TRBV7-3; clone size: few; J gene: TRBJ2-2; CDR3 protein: CASRRLAGGLNTGELFF
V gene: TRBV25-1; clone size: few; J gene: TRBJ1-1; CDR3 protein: CASSEASGRGAFF
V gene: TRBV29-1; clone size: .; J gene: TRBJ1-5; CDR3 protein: CSVATGFNQPQHF
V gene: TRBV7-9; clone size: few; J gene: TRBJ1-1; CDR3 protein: CASTLVNTEAFF
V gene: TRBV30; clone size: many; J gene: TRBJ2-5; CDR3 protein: CACSSGGKYDF
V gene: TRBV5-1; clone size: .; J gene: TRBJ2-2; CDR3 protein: CASSLGRLVTGELFF
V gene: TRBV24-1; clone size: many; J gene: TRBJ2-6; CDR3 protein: CATSDARQGANVLTF
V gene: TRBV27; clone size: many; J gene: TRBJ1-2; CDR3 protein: CASSLRPAPVYGYTF
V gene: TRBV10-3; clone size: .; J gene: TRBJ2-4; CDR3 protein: CAISEGSRSGNIKYF
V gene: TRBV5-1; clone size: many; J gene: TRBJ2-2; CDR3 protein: CASSWSGSGELFF
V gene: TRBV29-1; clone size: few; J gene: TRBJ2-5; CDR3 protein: CSVPQETQYF
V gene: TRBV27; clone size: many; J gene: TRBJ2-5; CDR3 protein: CASSLRGTQYF
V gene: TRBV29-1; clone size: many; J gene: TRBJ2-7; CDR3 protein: CSGRLGSYEQYF
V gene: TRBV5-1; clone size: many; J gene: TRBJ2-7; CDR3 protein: CASSLRQAKPYEQYF
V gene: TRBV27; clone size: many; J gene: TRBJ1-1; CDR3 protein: CASSTDREMGAFF
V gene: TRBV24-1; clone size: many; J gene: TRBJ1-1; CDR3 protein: CATSDLGTEAFF
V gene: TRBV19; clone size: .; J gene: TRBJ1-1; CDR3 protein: CASSMVHLNSEAFF
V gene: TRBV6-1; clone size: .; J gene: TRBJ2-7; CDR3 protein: CASTPWGGTLFEQYF
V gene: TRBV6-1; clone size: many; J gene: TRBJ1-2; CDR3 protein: CASSAATGVRYGYTF
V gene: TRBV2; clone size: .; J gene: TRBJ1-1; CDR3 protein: CASSTDVRLGTEAFF
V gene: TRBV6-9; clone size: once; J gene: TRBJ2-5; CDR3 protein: CASSYGLETQYF
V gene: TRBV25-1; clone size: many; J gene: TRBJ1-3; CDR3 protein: CASSENRGLGNTIYF
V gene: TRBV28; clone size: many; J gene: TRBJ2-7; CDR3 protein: CASSPSGAPVSYEQYF
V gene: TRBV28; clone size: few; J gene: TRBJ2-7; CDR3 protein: CASSLGRDLSYEQYF
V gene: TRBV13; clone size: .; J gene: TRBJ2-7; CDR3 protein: CASSLTGTRGAYEQYF
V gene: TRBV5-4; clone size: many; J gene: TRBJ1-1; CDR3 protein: CASSLEYGQGSRTEAFF
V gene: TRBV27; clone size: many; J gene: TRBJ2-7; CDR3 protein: CASSLSISYEQYF
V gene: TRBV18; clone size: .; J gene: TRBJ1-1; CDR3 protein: CASSLDSENTEAFF
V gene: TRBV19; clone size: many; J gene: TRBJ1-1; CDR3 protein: CASSSGEKNTEAFF
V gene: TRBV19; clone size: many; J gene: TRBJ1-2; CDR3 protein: CASSPGTGDYGYTF